The 22 T cell receptor beta chains reported below all come from one sample, sequenced in a study of T cells in localized non-small cell lung cancer. Here immunoSEQ multiplex PCR was the method, and the copy in TCRdb shows in-frame clones only, minus some. The sample has about 10,000 clones, about nine tenths seen once; the top ten hold 17%. The source material was peripheral blood, sampled before any cancer treatment. The receptors come from a male donor at least 60 years old with stage III squamous cell lung carcinoma.

The genes are TRBV28 and TRBJ2-7; no clear D gene. The V end was cut by 4 bases, the J end by 6 bases, with 16 bases between. Germline V gene sequence: CDR1 MDHEN, CDR2 SYDVKM. This CDR3 spans 14 amino acids. Here the CDR3 reads CASSSPAMAREQYF. CDR3 bases: TGTGCCAGCAGTTCCCCGGCGATGGCTCGCGAGCAGTACTTC.

The chain employs TRBV9 and TRBJ2-7; 8 nucleotides line up with TRBD1. V lost 3 bases and J lost 1; bases outside the gene matches: 3. Looked up from germline, CDR1 is SGDLS and CDR2 is YYNGEE. This CDR3 has 14 amino acids. CDR3 amino acids: CASSARTGSYEQYF. Here the CDR3 DNA reads TGTGCCAGCAGCGCTCGGACAGGGTCCTACGAGCAGTACTTC.

The chain is built from TRBV9 and TRBJ1-1; 7 bases are a match to TRBD1. In germline, CDR1 is SGDLS, CDR2 YYNGEE. V dropped 4 bases and J dropped 3; count of bases not matched to a gene: 3. This CDR3 has 13 residues. The CDR3 DNA sequence: TGTGCCAGCAGCAGGGACAGTGACACTGAAGCTTTCTTT. Translation gives CASSRDSDTEAFF.

The V gene is TRBV28, the J gene TRBJ1-5; the D gene is possibly TRBD1 (6 bases). The germline V gene encodes CDR1 MDHEN and CDR2 SYDVKM. The V end was cut by 8 bases, the J end by 3 bases, with 8 bases between. The CDR3 has 12 amino acids. CDR3 protein: CASDRNNQPQHF. DNA of the CDR3: TGTGCCAGCGACAGGAACAATCAGCCCCAGCATTTT.

J is TRBJ1-2 and V is TRBV6-9; unclear D gene. The germline V gene has CDR1 MNHGY and CDR2 SVAAGI. The CDR3 contains 10 residues. Trimming pared 6 bases from V and 6 bases from J, leaving 5 bases between. The CDR3 reads CASREDGYTF. The CDR3 DNA reads as TGTGCCAGCAGGGAGGATGGCTACACCTTC.

This clone was recorded once. The V call is TRBV13, the J call TRBJ2-1; 11 nucleotides agree with TRBD2. CDR3 length: 15 amino acids. The V gene's germline CDR1 is PRHDT and CDR2 FYEKMQ (reference sequence). With 5 bases clipped from V and 6 bases from J, the junction kept 6 bases outside the gene matches. The CDR3 loop reads CASSRTSGGSNEQFF. CDR3 coding DNA: TGTGCCAGCAGCCGAACTAGCGGGGGTTCCAATGAGCAGTTCTTC.

With regard to this clone: An end of the junction differs from the germline gene, which may be a read error. J is TRBJ1-4 and V is TRBV19; 8 positions match TRBD1. The CDR3 totals 15 residues. Germline values: CDR1 LNHDA, CDR2 SQIVND (reference sequence). Written as DNA, the CDR3 is TGTGCCAGTAGTACCCTGACAGGGGCTAACGAAAAACTGTTTTTT. Translation: CASSTLTGANEKLFF. The entire variable domain, with the rest obtained from reference TRBV19 and TRBJ1-4, is as follows: DGGITQSPKYLFRKEGQNVTLSCEQNLNHDAMYWYRQDPGQGLRLIYYSQIVNDFQKGDIAEGYSVSREKKESFPLTVTSAQKNPTAFYLCASSTLTGANEKLFFGSGTQLSVL.

The chain has TRBV5-4 and TRBJ2-1, with a possible D match to TRBD2 (7 bases). V was cut by 4 bases and J by 6 bases, with 20 bases left in between. Looked up from germline, CDR1 is SGHNT and CDR2 is YYREEE (reference sequence). The CDR3 runs 16 residues. The CDR3 DNA reads as TGTGCCAGCAGCCTGGGGGGCGGGGGACTCCCCAATGAGCAGTTCTTC. Its translation is CASSLGGGGLPNEQFF.

This chain links TRBV15 with TRBJ2-5; 8 bases line up with TRBD1. Germline V gives CDR1 LNHNV, CDR2 YYDKDF (reference sequence). After removal of 5 bases from V and 3 bases from J, the junction contained 8 bases not matched to a gene. This CDR3 is built from 15 residues. DNA for the CDR3: TGTGCCACCAGCGACGGACAGGGAATAGAAGAGACCCAGTACTTC. Translated: CATSDGQGIEETQYF.

The chain uses TRBV2 and TRBJ2-7, with a weak D call TRBD2 (6 bases). V dropped 9 bases and J dropped 2 bases, with 14 bases sitting between them. This CDR3 is 13 amino acids long. Germline CDR1 and CDR2: SNHLY and FYNNEI. The DNA of the CDR3 is TGTGCCAGTCTGTTGGGGGGTACCTACGAGCAGTACTTC. Its protein is CASLLGGTYEQYF.

The chain has TRBV2 and TRBJ1-2, with a possible D match to TRBD1 (6 bases). The germline gives CDR1 SNHLY, CDR2 FYNNEI. The CDR3 totals 16 residues. V was clipped by 2 bases and J by 7 bases, with 20 bases between them. The CDR3 reads CASSESGSGDLAGYTF. The CDR3 nucleotides read TGTGCCAGCAGTGAATCGGGGTCAGGGGATTTGGCTGGCTACACCTTC.

The CDR3 spells CASSKVEGVERLTDTQYF. The CDR3 region has the DNA TGTGCCAGCAGCAAAGTGGAAGGAGTAGAAAGACTCACAGATACGCAGTATTTT. The chain has TRBV21-1 and TRBJ2-3; TRBD2, the table's D call, was not compared with the DNA. TRBV21-1 is a pseudogene segment. This CDR3 is built from 18 residues.

The chain has TRBV28 and TRBJ2-5, with D perhaps matching TRBD1 (7 bases). Trimming removed 3 bases from V and 5 bases from J, with 13 bases in between. CDR1 is MDHEN, CDR2 SYDVKM, per germline. The CDR3 sequence is 14 residues long. CDR3 in DNA: TGTGCCAGCAGTTTGGGGGGACAGCGGGAGACCCAGTACTTC. This sequence encodes CASSLGGQRETQYF.

The chain couples TRBV29-1 to TRBJ1-2; possibly TRBD1 for D (6 bases). CDR3 length: 12 amino acids. Germline CDR1 is SQVTM and CDR2 is ANQGSEA. Deletions cut 7 bases from V and 2 bases from J, with 11 bases between. CDR3: CSADSTNYGYTF. The CDR3 DNA sequence: TGCAGCGCGGACAGTACAAACTATGGCTACACCTTC.

With regard to this clone: One end of the junction fails to match germline, which may point to a read error. The V and J genes are TRBV10-3 and TRBJ1-4; a weak D match, TRBD1 (5 bases). The CDR3 is 14 amino acids. Germline lookup yields CDR1 ENHRY and CDR2 SYGVKD. CDR3 nucleotide sequence: TGTGTCATCAGTGAGGGGTTTGGTGATGAAAAACTGTTTTTT. Encoded protein: CVISEGFGDEKLFF.

The chain recombines TRBV18 with TRBJ2-7; 10 positions match TRBD1. Germline lookup yields CDR1 KGHSH and CDR2 LQKENI. Unmatched junction bases numbered 3, after V lost 1 base and J lost 3 bases. The CDR3 extends over 15 amino acids. The CDR3 DNA sequence: TGTGCCAGCTCACCACAGGGGACAGGGGTCTACGAGCAGTACTTC. Translated, it gives CASSPQGTGVYEQYF.

V gene TRBV19 combines with J gene TRBJ1-2; possibly TRBD1 for D (6 bases). This CDR3 spans 14 amino acids. V was clipped by 3 bases and J by 2 bases, with 10 bases between them. The germline gives CDR1 LNHDA, CDR2 SQIVND (reference sequence). CDR3 loop: CASSIGGGNYGYTF. Here the CDR3 DNA reads TGTGCCAGTAGTATTGGGGGGGGCAACTATGGCTACACCTTC.

The chain uses TRBV6-6 and TRBJ2-2, with 7 bases that match TRBD1. Germline loops: CDR1 MNHNY, CDR2 SVGAGI (reference sequence). This CDR3 region has 14 residues. V dropped 5 bases and J dropped 6; count of bases not matched to a gene: 6. CDR3 sequence: CASSARQGPGELFF. CDR3 nucleotides: TGTGCCAGCAGTGCGAGACAGGGCCCCGGGGAGCTGTTTTTT.

This clone was recorded once. In DNA, the CDR3 is TGTGCCAGCAGTCCGAAGTCCCAGGGAGGCAATCAGCCCCAGCATTTT. Translated: CASSPKSQGGNQPQHF. The chain recombines TRBV6-6 with TRBJ1-5; possibly TRBD1 for D (5 bases). V lost 5 bases and J 2 bases, leaving 16 bases between the germline ends. CDR1 is MNHNY and CDR2 is SVGAGI in the germline V gene (reference sequence). CDR3 size: 16 residues.

Turning to this clone: The junction shows a germline mismatch at one end, possibly a read error. The genes are TRBV7-7 and TRBJ2-7; 7 bases agree with TRBD1. CDR1 SSHAT and CDR2 FNYEAQ come from the germline V gene (reference sequence). The length of the CDR3 is 13 residues. Here the CDR3 DNA reads TGTGCTAGCAGCCTCCGACAGGGCTACGAGCAGTACTTC. It codes for CASSLRQGYEQYF.

This chain links TRBV5-6 with TRBJ2-2; D tentatively reads TRBD1 or TRBD2 (6 bases each). The CDR3 is 12 residues long. The V and J ends lost 5 bases and 9 bases respectively, with 11 bases between them. Germline-derived CDR1 and CDR2 are SGHDT and YYEEEE. CDR3 sequence reads: CASSLGGRELFF. The CDR3 coding sequence is TGTGCCAGCAGTCTGGGGGGCAGGGAGCTGTTTTTT.

The gene calls are TRBV7-8 and TRBJ1-5; TRBD1 matches 10 bases. V was clipped by 5 bases and J by 6 bases; unmatched bases: 10. Looked up from germline, CDR1 is SGHVS and CDR2 is FQNEAQ. The length of the CDR3 is 16 residues. For the CDR3, the DNA is TGTGCCAGCAGCCCAACCCGGGACAGGGGATTTCAGCCCCAGCATTTT. Amino acids: CASSPTRDRGFQPQHF.